This T cell receptor (beta chain) was profiled in a study of shared clonotypes between healthy human individuals. The study drew all its donors from Caucasian adults living in Nashville, Tennessee. The authors loaded around 200 ng DNA, around 30,000 T cell genomes, into sorted-subset replicate PCRs. TCRdb's table, derived via immunoSEQ multiplex PCR, lists solely in-frame clones and lacks some. The sample holds 2.5 million or so clones; approximately 94% are singletons and the top ten take about 0.13%. Source material: naive CD4+ T cells sorted from blood. Subset indicated: CD45RA+ positively selected. The TCR sequence derives from a man aged 18 to 29 in good health.

CDR3 loop: CASSLRDRQGLHF. CDR3 coding DNA: TGTGCCAGTAGCCTTCGGGATCGCCAGGGCCTCCACTTT. The genes are TRBV19 and TRBJ1-6, with a tentative D call TRBD1 (5 bases). The V and J ends lost 6 bases and 15 bases respectively, with 18 bases between them. Germline assignment: CDR1 LNHDA and CDR2 SQIVND (reference sequence). This CDR3 has 13 residues.